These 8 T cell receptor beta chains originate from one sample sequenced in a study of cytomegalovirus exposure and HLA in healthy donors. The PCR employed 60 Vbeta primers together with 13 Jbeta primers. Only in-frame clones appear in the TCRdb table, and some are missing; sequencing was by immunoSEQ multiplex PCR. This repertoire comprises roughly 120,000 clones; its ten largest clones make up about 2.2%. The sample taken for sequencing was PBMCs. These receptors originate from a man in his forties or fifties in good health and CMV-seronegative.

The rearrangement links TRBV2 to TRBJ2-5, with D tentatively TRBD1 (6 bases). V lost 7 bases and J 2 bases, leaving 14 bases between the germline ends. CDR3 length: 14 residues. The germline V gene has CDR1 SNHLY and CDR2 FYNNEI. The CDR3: CASNKQGPQETQYF. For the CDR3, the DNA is TGTGCCAGCAACAAACAGGGACCGCAAGAGACCCAGTACTTC. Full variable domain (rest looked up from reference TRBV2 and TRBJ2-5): EPEVTQTPSHQVTQMGQEVILRCVPISNHLYFYWYRQILGQKVEFLVSFYNNEISEKSEIFDDQFSVERPDGSNFTLKIRSTKLEDSAMYFCASNKQGPQETQYFGPGTRLLVL.

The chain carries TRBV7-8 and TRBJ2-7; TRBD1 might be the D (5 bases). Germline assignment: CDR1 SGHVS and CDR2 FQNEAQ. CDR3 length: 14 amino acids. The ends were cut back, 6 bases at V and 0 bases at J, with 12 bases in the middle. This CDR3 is CASRFRESSYEQYF. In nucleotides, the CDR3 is TGTGCCAGCAGGTTCAGGGAAAGCTCCTACGAGCAGTACTTC.

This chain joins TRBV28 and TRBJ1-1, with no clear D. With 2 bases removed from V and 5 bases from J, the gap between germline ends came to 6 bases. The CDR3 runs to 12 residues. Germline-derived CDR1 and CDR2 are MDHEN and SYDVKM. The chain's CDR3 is CASSLRTTEAFF. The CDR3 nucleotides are TGTGCCAGCAGTTTAAGAACTACTGAAGCTTTCTTT.

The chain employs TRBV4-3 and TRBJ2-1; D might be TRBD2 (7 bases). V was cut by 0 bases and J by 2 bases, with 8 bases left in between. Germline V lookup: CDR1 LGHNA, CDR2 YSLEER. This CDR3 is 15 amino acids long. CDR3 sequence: CASSQDGGPYNEQFF. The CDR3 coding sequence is TGCGCCAGCAGCCAAGACGGGGGGCCCTACAATGAGCAGTTCTTC.

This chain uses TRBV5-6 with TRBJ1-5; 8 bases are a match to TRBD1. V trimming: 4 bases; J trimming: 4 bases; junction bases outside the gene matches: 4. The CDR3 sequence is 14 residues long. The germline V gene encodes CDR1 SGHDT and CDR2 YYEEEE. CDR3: CASSKGQVNQPQHF. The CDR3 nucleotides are TGTGCCAGCAGCAAGGGACAGGTTAATCAGCCCCAGCATTTT.

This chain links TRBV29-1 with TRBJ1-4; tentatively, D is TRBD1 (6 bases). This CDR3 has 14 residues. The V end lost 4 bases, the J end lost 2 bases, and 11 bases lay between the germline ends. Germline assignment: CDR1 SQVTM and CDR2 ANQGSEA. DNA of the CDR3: TGCAGCGTTGCCACAGGGTTTACTAATGAAAAACTGTTTTTT. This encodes CSVATGFTNEKLFF.

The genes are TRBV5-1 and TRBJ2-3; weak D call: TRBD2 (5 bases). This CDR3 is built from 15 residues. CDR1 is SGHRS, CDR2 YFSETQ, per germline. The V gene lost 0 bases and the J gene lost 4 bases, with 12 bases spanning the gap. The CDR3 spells CASSLGLVRADTQYF. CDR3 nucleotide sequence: TGCGCCAGCAGCTTGGGTCTGGTGAGGGCAGATACGCAGTATTTT.

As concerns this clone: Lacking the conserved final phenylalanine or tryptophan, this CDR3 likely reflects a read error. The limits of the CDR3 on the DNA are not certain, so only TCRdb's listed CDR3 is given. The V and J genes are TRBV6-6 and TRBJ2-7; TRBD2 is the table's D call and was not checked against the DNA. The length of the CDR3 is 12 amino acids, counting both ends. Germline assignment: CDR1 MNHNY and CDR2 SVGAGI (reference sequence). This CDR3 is CASSYGGGLLVL.